This is a list of T cell receptor beta chains from one sample in a study of early T cells in non-severe SARS-CoV-2 infection. Each CDR3 protein gets one entry after TCRdb re-called the 5' RACE reads with MiXCR. Of about 110,000 distinct CDR3 sequences listed, 12% are singletons. Sequenced material: whole blood. The source is an adult who was a healthcare worker with PCR-confirmed SARS-CoV-2 infection or an uninfected control (not recorded which). The CDR3 runs from the conserved cysteine through the conserved F or W. The order of the fields is CDR3 protein, V gene, J gene.

CASSRRTGSTDTQYF	TRBV6-5	TRBJ2-3
CASSLNGWTEAFF	TRBV5-1	TRBJ1-1
CASSLGRGSTQYF	TRBV11-2	TRBJ2-5
CASSYSRDGGNQPQHF	TRBV6-5	TRBJ1-5
CASSLDRKTLNTEAFF	TRBV11-3	TRBJ1-1
CASSAQQLQGKNTEAFF	TRBV21-1	TRBJ1-1
CASSTGPGGTEAFF	TRBV7-2	TRBJ1-1
CASSPARGSGELFF	TRBV11-1	TRBJ2-2
CSVNQGAVGYTF	TRBV29-1	TRBJ1-2
CASSPQGFAGANVLTF	TRBV7-9	TRBJ2-6
CASSLQGSSYEQYF	TRBV9	TRBJ2-7
CASSLGIGEVGYTF	TRBV28	TRBJ1-2
CAISDRRDTEAFF	TRBV10-3	TRBJ1-1
CASSQGNSIETQYF	TRBV4-1	TRBJ2-5
CASSQEYNRVHEQYF	TRBV4-1	TRBJ2-7
CASSPLRGVYGYTF	TRBV7-8	TRBJ1-2
CSAEKGAVNTEAFF	TRBV20-1	TRBJ1-1
CASGYGQGYEQYF	TRBV12-5	TRBJ2-7
CASSSPTATTNEKLFF	TRBV5-6	TRBJ1-4
CASSPLAATGEQFF	TRBV27	TRBJ2-1
CASSPGQNNSPLHF	TRBV12-3/TRBV12-4	TRBJ1-6
CASSARDFNTGELFF	TRBV5-4	TRBJ2-2
CASSLGVYEQYF	TRBV5-4	TRBJ2-7
CASSLIGAGANVLTF	TRBV28	TRBJ2-6
CASSQEGNQPQHF	TRBV3-1	TRBJ1-5